What follows describes a single T cell receptor beta chain. Its antigen remains unidentified. The TCR alpha and TCR beta cDNA libraries, bearing sample barcodes and UMIs, were generated by 5'RACE using constant-segment primers. One entry per CDR3 protein, called by TCRdb with MiXCR from the 5' RACE reads. The table has 140,000 or so distinct CDR3 sequences, around 5.8% seen once. These data originate in a study of T-cell memory formation after mild COVID-19. Study background: TCR clusters largely stayed donor specific. General study findings and limits: Mostly located in CM and EM were contracting CD4+ clones, with contracting CD8+ clones located in EMRA. Prior to infection, memory already included some responding clones, suggesting cross-reactive memory joined.

Germline loops: CDR1 LGHDT, CDR2 YNNKEL (reference sequence). V was trimmed by 6 bases and J by 3 bases, leaving 14 bases between them. This CDR3 is built from 14 residues. Material: PBMCs or a T cell subset sorted from them (not recorded which). This clonotype was obtained from an adult woman who had mild COVID-19 (a few samples of this study predate the infection). Cell type and time point are not known. This sequence joins TRBV3-1 and TRBJ2-5, with D possibly matching TRBD2 (6 bases). For the CDR3, the DNA is TGTGCCAGCAGGGGATTTACGGGGGAAGAGACCCAGTACTTC. Translating it yields CASRGFTGEETQYF.